These T cell receptor beta chains were read from a single sample in a study of T cell repertoires in cytomegalovirus infection. TCRdb reprocessed the reads with MiXCR, giving one entry per CDR3 protein. The sample includes 250,000 to 400,000 distinct CDR3 sequences, around 25% seen only once; the top ten take approximately 12%. What these receptors recognize is not known. The material was cultured PBMCs, obtained from culture after CMV antigen stimulation. These receptor sequences come from a human donor in good health (CMV status not recorded). Some clones in this sample may be carry-over from other donors' samples. Each CDR3 is given with its conserved first and last residue. Rows give clone size only sometimes, using once, few, many, or a class for an expanded clone.

V: TRBV20-1; size: -; CDR3: CSALRQDRTGELFF
V: TRBV10-3; size: -; CDR3: CAISESTQGANQPQHF
V: TRBV7-2; size: many; CDR3: CASSLGLQRRSSYNEQFF
V: TRBV7-9; size: -; CDR3: CASSFGPSTGELFF
V: TRBV7-6; size: -; CDR3: CASSLVGTAQETQCF
V: TRBV2; size: few; CDR3: CASRAGTGAQLRSNQPQHF
V: TRBV7-2; size: many; CDR3: CASRIAGASETQYF
V: TRBV28; size: -; CDR3: CASASGANVLTF
V: TRBV5-1; size: -; CDR3: CASSSAGLAGAGSYNEQFF
V: TRBV5-4; size: -; CDR3: CASSLGPTEGYEQYF
V: TRBV7-2; size: many; CDR3: CASSFRRGDYNEQFF
V: TRBV7-6; size: many; CDR3: CASSLGGTGSLMDEQYF
V: TRBV6-2/TRBV6-3; size: -; CDR3: CASGRSGTYEQYF
V: TRBV19; size: -; CDR3: CASNPRRDNYGYTF
V: TRBV5-1; size: few; CDR3: CASSPTSGRFDEQFF
V: TRBV7-2; size: many; CDR3: CASSLAAKETQYF
V: TRBV7-2; size: many; CDR3: CASSLPPGQQETQYF
V: TRBV4-1; size: many; CDR3: CASSQGTGQTTINSPLHF
V: TRBV6-2/TRBV6-3; size: few; CDR3: CASTLVGGQDEAFF
V: TRBV5-1; size: -; CDR3: CASSLSGQVFNYGYTF
V: TRBV7-2; size: many; CDR3: CASSASLAAGNTGELFF
V: TRBV7-6; size: many; CDR3: CASSLGRHEQYF
V: TRBV19; size: many; CDR3: CASTSRDSERFF
V: TRBV11-3; size: -; CDR3: CASTGRSVESPPQYF
V: TRBV6-2/TRBV6-3; size: many; CDR3: CASSGTSALGTDTQYF
V: TRBV30; size: few; CDR3: CAWGLTGLANYGYTF
V: TRBV10-3; size: few; CDR3: CAIDSGQGPAEAFF
V: TRBV4-1; size: few; CDR3: CASSQNQRQGRLYGYTF
V: TRBV5-1; size: few; CDR3: CASSPWTSGIPSGANVLTF
V: TRBV6-2/TRBV6-3; size: -; CDR3: CASRHSGGDQPQHF
V: TRBV12-3/TRBV12-4; size: few; CDR3: CASSSQVPGLSGNTIYF
V: TRBV7-2; size: -; CDR3: CASSSGRYPYNEQFF
V: TRBV5-1; size: few; CDR3: CASSANPGPQPNQPQHF
V: TRBV7-3; size: few; CDR3: CASSPQGQGATGELFF
V: TRBV7-2; size: -; CDR3: CASSFMGLGTDTQYF
V: TRBV12-5; size: -; CDR3: CASGLIAGRELYEQYF
V: TRBV19; size: -; CDR3: CASKPARYNEQFF
V: TRBV6-1; size: -; CDR3: CASTPAYFRNYGYTF
V: TRBV7-2; size: many; CDR3: CASSVAQGNQPQHF
V: TRBV2; size: -; CDR3: CASSPQNTGELFF
V: TRBV6-2/TRBV6-3; size: few; CDR3: CASTPRDDALAKNIQYF
V: TRBV7-2; size: -; CDR3: CASSPRGGEIEFF
V: TRBV7-8; size: -; CDR3: CASSLLGTSVTDTQYF
V: TRBV19; size: -; CDR3: CASSRLGQGYDYTF
V: TRBV4-1; size: -; CDR3: CASSQVYPAGMFF
V: TRBV11-2; size: -; CDR3: CASSSQGATGELFF
V: TRBV28; size: -; CDR3: CASSHPIGLAGSYEQYF